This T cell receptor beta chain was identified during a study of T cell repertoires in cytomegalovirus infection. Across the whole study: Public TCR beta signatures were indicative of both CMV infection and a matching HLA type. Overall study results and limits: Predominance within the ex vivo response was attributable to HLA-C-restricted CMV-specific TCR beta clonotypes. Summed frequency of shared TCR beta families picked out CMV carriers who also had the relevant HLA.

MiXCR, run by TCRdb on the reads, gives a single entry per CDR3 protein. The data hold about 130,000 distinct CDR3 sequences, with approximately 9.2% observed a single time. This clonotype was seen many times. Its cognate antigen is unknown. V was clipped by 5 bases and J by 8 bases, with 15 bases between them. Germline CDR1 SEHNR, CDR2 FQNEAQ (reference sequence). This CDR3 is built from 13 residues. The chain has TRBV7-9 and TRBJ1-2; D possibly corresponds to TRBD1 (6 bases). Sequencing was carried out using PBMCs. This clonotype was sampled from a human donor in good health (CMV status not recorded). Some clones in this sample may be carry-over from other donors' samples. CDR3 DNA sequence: TGTGCCAGCAGCACGACCGGGACAACCGGCTACACCTTC. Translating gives CASSTTGTTGYTF.